The 14 T cell receptor beta chains given below trace back to one sample, sequenced in a study of response to subunit inactivated influenza vaccine. One entry per CDR3 protein, called by TCRdb with MiXCR from the RT-PCR reads. The sample has hundreds of thousands of distinct CDR3 sequences; approximately 24% are singletons. This specimen was CD4+ T cells sorted from PBMCs, taken 5 days after vaccination. Receptor source: a man aged 50 to 60 who received an inactivated influenza vaccine.

The CDR3 DNA follows: TGTGCCAGCAGCGAGGACAGGGCTAAGCAGTATTTT. This encodes CASSEDRAKQYF. The gene calls are TRBV12-3 or TRBV12-4 and TRBJ2-3; 8 bases fit TRBD1. The V and J ends lost 6 bases and 11 bases, in that order; junction bases with no gene match: 7. This CDR3 region has 12 residues.

This chain links TRBV6-2 or TRBV6-3 with TRBJ2-1, with no clear D. The CDR3 runs 14 residues. Germline values: CDR1 MNHEY, CDR2 SVGEGT. Between the trimmed V and J ends, which lost 6 bases and 5 bases, there was a span of 14 bases. The CDR3 region is CASSNGPVDNEQFF. CDR3 nucleotides: TGTGCCAGCAGCAACGGGCCCGTCGACAATGAGCAGTTCTTC.

V and J are TRBV10-3 and TRBJ2-5; D possibly corresponds to TRBD2 (6 bases). The germline V gene has CDR1 ENHRY and CDR2 SYGVKD. There are 16 residues in the CDR3. Trimming removed 3 bases at V and 1 base at J, with 15 bases between. Here the CDR3 DNA reads TGTGCCATCAGTGAATCCGGGGGTAGCGGCCAAGAGACCCAGTACTTC. It specifies CAISESGGSGQETQYF.

J is TRBJ2-1 and V is TRBV14; D remains ambiguous. The CDR3 is made up of 14 amino acids. V was cut by 0 bases and J by 10 bases, with 13 bases left in between. CDR1 is SGHDN and CDR2 is FVKESK in the germline V gene. CDR3 DNA sequence: TGTGCCAGCAGCCAAGATCCGGCCCGGAAGGAGCAGTTCTTC. Translating it yields CASSQDPARKEQFF.

The rearrangement joins TRBV7-2 to TRBJ1-2; D is ambiguous. The CDR3 has 12 residues. Per the germline V gene, CDR1 is SGHTA and CDR2 is FQGNSA. The V end lost 0 bases, the J end lost 5 bases, and 4 bases lay between the germline ends. CDR3: CASSLAEYGYTF. CDR3 in DNA: TGTGCCAGCAGCTTAGCTGAGTATGGCTACACCTTC.

This clonotype was observed many times. This chain uses TRBV12-3 or TRBV12-4 with TRBJ1-1; no definite D call. With 2 bases removed from V and 5 bases from J, the gap between germline ends came to 6 bases. The CDR3 covers 12 residues. The chain's CDR3 is CASSLLWTEAFF. The CDR3 nucleotides read TGTGCCAGCAGTTTACTCTGGACTGAAGCTTTCTTT.

The V gene is TRBV12-3 or TRBV12-4, the J gene TRBJ2-7; D remains ambiguous. The CDR3 runs to 14 residues. The V and J ends lost 2 bases and 3 bases respectively, with 11 bases between them. CDR3 sequence reads: CASSLQLLGYEQYF. CDR3 sequence (DNA): TGTGCCAGCAGTTTACAGTTGTTGGGCTACGAGCAGTACTTC.

This chain links TRBV25-1 with TRBJ1-4; TRBD1 matches at 9 bases. With 6 bases clipped from V and 8 bases from J, the junction kept 10 bases outside the gene matches. This CDR3 region has 15 residues. The germline V gene has CDR1 MGHDK and CDR2 SYGVNS. The CDR3 sequence is CASRTRQGGMEKLFF. The CDR3 coding sequence is TGTGCCAGCAGGACCAGACAGGGGGGCATGGAAAAACTGTTTTTT.

This clonotype was detected a few times. The genes are TRBV4-3 and TRBJ2-3; 9 bases are shared with TRBD2. The ends lost 0 bases at V and 10 bases at J; junction bases unmatched: 11. Germline V gene sequence: CDR1 LGHNA, CDR2 YSLEER. The CDR3 extends over 16 amino acids. The CDR3 sequence: CASSQDPGTSSGAQYF. The CDR3 DNA sequence: TGCGCCAGCAGCCAAGACCCCGGGACTAGCAGTGGTGCGCAGTATTTT.

This clonotype showed up just a few times. V gene TRBV29-1 combines with J gene TRBJ2-1; TRBD1 is a possible D gene (6 bases). V was trimmed by 4 bases and J by 0 bases, leaving 10 bases between them. The CDR3 covers 14 residues. The germline V gene has CDR1 SQVTM and CDR2 ANQGSEA. The CDR3 here is CSVVQGSSYNEQFF. The CDR3 nucleotides are TGCAGCGTTGTTCAGGGGAGCTCCTACAATGAGCAGTTCTTC.

The J gene is TRBJ1-6, the V gene TRBV11-2; 7 bases align to TRBD1. Germline-derived CDR1 and CDR2 are SGHAT and FQNNGV. The length of the CDR3 is 14 residues. The trim removed 5 bases at V and 10 bases at J, leaving 8 bases unmatched. In DNA form, the CDR3 reads TGTGCCAGCAGCCAAGACAGGGTCCGGTCACCCCTCCACTTT. This gives the protein CASSQDRVRSPLHF.

This chain connects TRBV3-1 to TRBJ2-3; D might be TRBD2 (6 bases). V shed 7 bases and J shed 4 bases, with 9 bases lying between them. The CDR3 spans 12 residues. Germline V gives CDR1 LGHDT, CDR2 YNNKEL (reference sequence). The CDR3 region has the DNA TGTGCCAGCAACGGAGGGTCAGATACGCAGTATTTT. It is translated as CASNGGSDTQYF.

In this sample, this clonotype turned up many times. This rearrangement joins TRBV29-1 to TRBJ2-1; 11 nucleotides match TRBD2. The junction had 12 bases not matched to a gene; V was cut back by 7 bases and J by 4 bases. Per the germline V gene, CDR1 is SQVTM and CDR2 is ANQGSEA. This CDR3 contains 16 residues. This CDR3 reads CSALPFTSGSYNEQFF. The CDR3 DNA reads TGCAGCGCCCTACCCTTCACTAGCGGGAGTTACAATGAGCAGTTCTTC.

This chain uses TRBV15 with TRBJ2-7; D uncertain. V lost 0 bases and J lost 2, with 11 bases in between. CDR1 is LNHNV and CDR2 is YYDKDF in the germline V gene (reference sequence). There are 15 residues in the CDR3. CDR3 bases: TGTGCCACCAGCAGAGAATGGGCCAGCACCTACGAGCAGTACTTC. Amino acid sequence: CATSREWASTYEQYF. Full variable domain (remainder filled in from reference TRBV15 and TRBJ2-7): DAMVIQNPRYQVTQFGKPVTLSCSQTLNHNVMYWYQQKSSQAPKLLFHYYDKDFNNEADTPDNFQSRRPNTSFCFLDIRSPGLGDTAMYLCATSREWASTYEQYFGPGTRLTVT.